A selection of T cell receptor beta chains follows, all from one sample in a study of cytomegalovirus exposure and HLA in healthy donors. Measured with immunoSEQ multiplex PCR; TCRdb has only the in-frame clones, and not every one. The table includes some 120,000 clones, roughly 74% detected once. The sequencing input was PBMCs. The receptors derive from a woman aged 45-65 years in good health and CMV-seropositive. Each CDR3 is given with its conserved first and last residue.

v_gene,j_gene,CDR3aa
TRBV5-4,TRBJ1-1,CASSDRQGVNTEAFF
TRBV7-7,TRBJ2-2,CASSPREFGGELFF
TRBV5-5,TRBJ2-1,CASSSLGELYNEQFF
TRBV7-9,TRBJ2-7,CASSVDAGEQYF
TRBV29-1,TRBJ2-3,CSVLRGDTDTQYF
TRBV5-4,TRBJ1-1,CASTLGQGGTEAFF
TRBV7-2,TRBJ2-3,CASSFRGDTQYF
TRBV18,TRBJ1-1,CASKAGSPGKGTEAFF
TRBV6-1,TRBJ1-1,CASSEVLDTEAFF
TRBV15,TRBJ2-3,CATSRPDSGTQYF
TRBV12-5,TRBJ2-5,CASGLGQGVQETQYF
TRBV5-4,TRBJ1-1,CASTEDRGFSYTEAFF
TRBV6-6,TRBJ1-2,CASSQLNRDGYTF
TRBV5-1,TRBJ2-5,CASSRPGQGEETQYF
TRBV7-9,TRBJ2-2,CASSPPLAGEGGGELFF
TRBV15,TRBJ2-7,CATSRDDLRGAYEQYF
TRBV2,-,CASSQDGSSYEQYF
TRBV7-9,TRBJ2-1,CATWDINYNEQFF
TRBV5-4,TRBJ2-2,CASSSRGSSTGELFF
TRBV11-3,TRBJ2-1,CASSLRQGNLNEQFF
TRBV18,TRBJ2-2,CASSPFTFTGELFF
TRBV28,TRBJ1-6,CASSFLSAAGTAYNSPLHF
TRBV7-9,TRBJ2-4,CASSSPGSAKNIQYF
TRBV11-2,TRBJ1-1,CASSQRVLNTEAFF
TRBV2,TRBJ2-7,CAGAPAGNSYEQYF
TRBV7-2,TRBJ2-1,CARSLGPAGQYNEQFF